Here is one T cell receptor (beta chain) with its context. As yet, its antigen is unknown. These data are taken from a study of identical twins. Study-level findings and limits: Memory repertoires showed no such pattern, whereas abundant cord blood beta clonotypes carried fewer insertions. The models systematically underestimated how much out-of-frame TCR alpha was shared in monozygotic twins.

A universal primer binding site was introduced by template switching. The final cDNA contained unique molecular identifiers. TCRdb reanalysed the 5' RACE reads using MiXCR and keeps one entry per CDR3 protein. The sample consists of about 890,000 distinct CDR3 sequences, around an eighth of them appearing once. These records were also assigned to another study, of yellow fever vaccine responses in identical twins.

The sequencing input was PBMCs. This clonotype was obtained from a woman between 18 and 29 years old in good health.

CDR3 loop: CASSLRGTKIGGHEQFF. Here the CDR3 DNA reads TGTGCCAGCAGTTTAAGGGGGACCAAAATAGGGGGACATGAGCAGTTCTTC. The chain links TRBV12-3 or TRBV12-4 to TRBJ2-1; tentative D call: TRBD1 (6 bases). The CDR3 has 17 residues. V shed 2 bases and J shed 8 bases, with 22 bases lying between them.